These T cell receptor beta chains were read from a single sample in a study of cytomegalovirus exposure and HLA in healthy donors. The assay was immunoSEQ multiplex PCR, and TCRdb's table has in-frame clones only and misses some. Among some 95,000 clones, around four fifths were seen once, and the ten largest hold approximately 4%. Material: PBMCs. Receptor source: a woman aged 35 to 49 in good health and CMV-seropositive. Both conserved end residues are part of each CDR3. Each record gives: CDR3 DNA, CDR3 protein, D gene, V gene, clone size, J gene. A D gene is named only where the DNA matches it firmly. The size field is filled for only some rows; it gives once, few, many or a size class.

DNA: TGTGCCAGCAGTACTAGCGGGAGGCCCACAGATACGCAGTATTTT; CDR3: CASSTSGRPTDTQYF; D: TRBD2; V: TRBV19; size: NA; J: TRBJ2-3
DNA: TGTGCCATCAGAAGAGGGGCGGGAGGGGGTAATGAGCAGTTCTTC; CDR3: CAIRRGAGGGNEQFF; D: TRBD2; V: TRBV10-3; size: NA; J: TRBJ2-1
DNA: TGTGCCAGCAGGGGACTAGCTGTTAGCTACGAGCAGTACTTC; CDR3: CASRGLAVSYEQYF; D: TRBD2; V: TRBV28; size: few; J: TRBJ2-7
DNA: TGTGCTAGCAGCTTGCTCGGCGGGAGTGACGAGCAGTACTTC; CDR3: CASSLLGGSDEQYF; D: TRBD2; V: TRBV7-7; size: NA; J: TRBJ2-7
DNA: TGCGCCAGCAGCCGCGACAAGTCTGGGGCCAACGTCCTGACTTTC; CDR3: CASSRDKSGANVLTF; D: NA; V: TRBV4-1; size: NA; J: TRBJ2-6
DNA: TGCAGCGTTGGCCGGCGGGCCTCAGGCCCCTACGAGCAGTACTTC; CDR3: CSVGRRASGPYEQYF; D: NA; V: TRBV29-1; size: NA; J: TRBJ2-7
DNA: TGCGCCAGCCTTGGGGGACAAAGCACAGATACGCAGTATTTT; CDR3: CASLGGQSTDTQYF; D: NA; V: TRBV5-1; size: NA; J: TRBJ2-3
DNA: TGCAGCGTTTATGAACAGAATGAAAAACTGTTTTTT; CDR3: CSVYEQNEKLFF; D: NA; V: TRBV29-1; size: NA; J: TRBJ1-4
DNA: TGCGCCAGCAGCCCCGGTGGGCGCTACGAGCAGTACTTC; CDR3: CASSPGGRYEQYF; D: NA; V: TRBV4-1; size: NA; J: TRBJ2-7
DNA: TGTGCCAGCAGCTTAGTATCCGGGGGGTATGGCTACACCTTC; CDR3: CASSLVSGGYGYTF; D: NA; V: TRBV7-9; size: few; J: TRBJ1-2
DNA: TGTGCCAGCAGAATATCGCAGGACTATGGCTACACCTTC; CDR3: CASRISQDYGYTF; D: NA; V: TRBV6-1; size: NA; J: TRBJ1-2
DNA: TGTGCCAGCAGTTCGGGACAGGGCTATGAGCAGTTCTTC; CDR3: CASSSGQGYEQFF; D: TRBD1; V: TRBV27; size: NA; J: TRBJ2-1
DNA: TGTGCCAGCAGCCAAGAAAGCCCGACAGTCGGAGATACGCAGTATTTT; CDR3: CASSQESPTVGDTQYF; D: NA; V: TRBV4-2; size: NA; J: TRBJ2-3
DNA: TGTGCCAGCAGTTCGAATAGCGGGAGGGGGTACGAGCAGTACTTC; CDR3: CASSSNSGRGYEQYF; D: TRBD2; V: TRBV27; size: NA; J: TRBJ2-7
DNA: TGTGCCATCAGTGATGGGGCAGGGTTAAACACTGAAGCTTTCTTT; CDR3: CAISDGAGLNTEAFF; D: NA; V: TRBV10-3; size: NA; J: TRBJ1-1
DNA: TGTGCCAGCAGGATAGCGAAGGCCTACAATGAGCAGTTCTTC; CDR3: CASRIAKAYNEQFF; D: NA; V: TRBV6-6; size: few; J: TRBJ2-1
DNA: TGTGCCAGCAGCCCGAGGGGGGGAAACACTGAAGCTTTCTTT; CDR3: CASSPRGGNTEAFF; D: NA; V: TRBV7-9; size: few; J: TRBJ1-1
DNA: TGTGCCAGCAGCTTGTCTGGCGGTCAGCCCCAGCATTTT; CDR3: CASSLSGGQPQHF; D: NA; V: TRBV5-5; size: NA; J: TRBJ1-5
DNA: TGTGCCAGCGGCCCCAAAGGCGGGAACACTGAAGCTTTCTTT; CDR3: CASGPKGGNTEAFF; D: NA; V: TRBV27; size: few; J: TRBJ1-1
DNA: TGTGCCAGCAGACAACAGGGAAGCCAAGAGACCCAGTACTTC; CDR3: CASRQQGSQETQYF; D: NA; V: TRBV6-5; size: NA; J: TRBJ2-5
DNA: TGCGCCAGCAGCTTGGGACTCACTTACAATGAGCAGTTCTTC; CDR3: CASSLGLTYNEQFF; D: NA; V: TRBV5-1; size: NA; J: TRBJ2-1
DNA: TGTGCCAGTAGCGGACTAGCGGGAGGGTCGCAAGAGACCCAGTACTTC; CDR3: CASSGLAGGSQETQYF; D: TRBD2; V: TRBV19; size: once; J: TRBJ2-5
DNA: TGCGCCAGCAGCCACCAGAACCAAGAGACCCAGTACTTC; CDR3: CASSHQNQETQYF; D: NA; V: TRBV4-1; size: once; J: TRBJ2-5
DNA: TGTGCCAGCAGATCTTCGGCCCCAGGGTATGAAAAACTGTTTTTT; CDR3: CASRSSAPGYEKLFF; D: NA; V: TRBV2; size: NA; J: TRBJ1-4
DNA: TGTGCCAGCAGTGAGACTAGCGGGAGTTCAGATACGCAGTATTTT; CDR3: CASSETSGSSDTQYF; D: TRBD2; V: TRBV6-4; size: few; J: TRBJ2-3
DNA: TGTGCCAGCAGCCGAGGGGACTGGAACACCGGGGAGCTGTTTTTT; CDR3: CASSRGDWNTGELFF; D: NA; V: TRBV5-6; size: NA; J: TRBJ2-2
DNA: TGCGCCAGCACCCTAGCGGAAAGCACAGATACGCAGTATTTT; CDR3: CASTLAESTDTQYF; D: TRBD2; V: TRBV10-2; size: few; J: TRBJ2-3
DNA: TGTGCCAGCGCAACTATTGGAGGGGAGACCCAGTACTTC; CDR3: CASATIGGETQYF; D: NA; V: TRBV18; size: NA; J: TRBJ2-5
DNA: TGTGCCAGCGGACTAGCGGGGCAAGAGACCCAGTACTTC; CDR3: CASGLAGQETQYF; D: TRBD2; V: TRBV19; size: NA; J: TRBJ2-5
DNA: TGTGCCAGCAGCTTGTCCGGGACAGGGCCTCCGCCCCAGCATTTT; CDR3: CASSLSGTGPPPQHF; D: TRBD1; V: TRBV7-8; size: NA; J: TRBJ1-5
DNA: TGCGCCAGCAGCTTGAATGTTTTAGGGGCGAACACTGAAGCTTTCTTT; CDR3: CASSLNVLGANTEAFF; D: NA; V: TRBV5-1; size: NA; J: TRBJ1-1
DNA: TGTGCCTGGAGTGGACTAGCGGGGGGTACCGGGGAGCTGTTTTTT; CDR3: CAWSGLAGGTGELFF; D: TRBD2; V: TRBV30; size: NA; J: TRBJ2-2
DNA: TGCGCCAGCAGCTTGGGAGGGTCCAGCGCGGGAGGGTGGAATGAGCAGTTCTTC; CDR3: CASSLGGSSAGGWNEQFF; D: TRBD2; V: TRBV5-1; size: NA; J: TRBJ2-1
DNA: TGCGCCAGCAGCTCGGGACAGGGCGGTGGGGCCGGGGAGCTGTCTTTT; CDR3: CASSSGQGGGAGELSF; D: TRBD1; V: TRBV5-1; size: NA; J: TRBJ2-2
DNA: TGTGCCAGCTATCAGCGTGTACACAATGAGCAGTTCTTC; CDR3: CASYQRVHNEQFF; D: NA; V: TRBV2; size: few; J: TRBJ2-1
DNA: TGTGCCAGTACAGGGGGCGGCGAAAAACTGTTTTTT; CDR3: CASTGGGEKLFF; D: TRBD1; V: TRBV28; size: few; J: TRBJ1-4
DNA: TGCGCCAGCAGCTTGGGGCAGGGGATGGGTGGCTACACCTTC; CDR3: CASSLGQGMGGYTF; D: NA; V: TRBV5-1; size: NA; J: TRBJ1-2
DNA: TGTGCCAGCAGCTTGTACGAGGCGGGCTACACCTTC; CDR3: CASSLYEAGYTF; D: NA; V: TRBV5-4; size: NA; J: TRBJ1-2
DNA: TGCGCCAGCAGCTTCGCGGACACTGAAGCTTTCTTT; CDR3: CASSFADTEAFF; D: NA; V: TRBV5-1; size: NA; J: TRBJ1-1
DNA: TGTGCCTGGACCGCCCGGGGACAGGCCCGCAATCAGCCCCAGCATTTT; CDR3: CAWTARGQARNQPQHF; D: TRBD1; V: TRBV30; size: NA; J: TRBJ1-5
DNA: TGTGCCAGCAACGAAGCGGGAGGGGCCTACGAGCAGTACTTC; CDR3: CASNEAGGAYEQYF; D: TRBD2; V: TRBV6-6; size: NA; J: TRBJ2-7
DNA: TGTGCCAGCAGCTTGGGAACAGGGTTTAACACTGAAGCTTTCTTT; CDR3: CASSLGTGFNTEAFF; D: NA; V: TRBV27; size: NA; J: TRBJ1-1
DNA: TGTGCCAGCAGTTACCGGGGTACTTACGAGCAGTACTTC; CDR3: CASSYRGTYEQYF; D: NA; V: TRBV6-5; size: NA; J: TRBJ2-7
DNA: TGTGCCACCAGCCTTGGACTAGCCGCAGATACGCAGTATTTT; CDR3: CATSLGLAADTQYF; D: TRBD2; V: TRBV15; size: NA; J: TRBJ2-3
DNA: TGCGCCAGCGAATCGGGGCTAGCGGGAGGTTACACAGATACGCAGTATTTT; CDR3: CASESGLAGGYTDTQYF; D: TRBD2; V: TRBV5-1; size: few; J: TRBJ2-3
DNA: TGCGCCAGCAGCTTGTACTCCTACAATGAGCAGTTCTTC; CDR3: CASSLYSYNEQFF; D: NA; V: TRBV5-1; size: NA; J: TRBJ2-1